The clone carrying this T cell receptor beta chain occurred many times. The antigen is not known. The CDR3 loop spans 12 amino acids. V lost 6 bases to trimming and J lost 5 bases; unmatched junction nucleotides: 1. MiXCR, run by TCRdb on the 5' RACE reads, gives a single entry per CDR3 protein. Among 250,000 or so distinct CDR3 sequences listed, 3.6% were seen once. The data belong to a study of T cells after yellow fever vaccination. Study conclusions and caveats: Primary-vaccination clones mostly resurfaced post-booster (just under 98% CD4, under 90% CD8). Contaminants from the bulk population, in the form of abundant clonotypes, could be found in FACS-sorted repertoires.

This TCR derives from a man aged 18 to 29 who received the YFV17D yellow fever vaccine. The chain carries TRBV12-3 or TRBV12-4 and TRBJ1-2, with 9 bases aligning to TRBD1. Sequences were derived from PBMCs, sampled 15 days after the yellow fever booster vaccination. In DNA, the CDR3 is TGTGCCAGCAGGGGGACAGGGTATGGCTACACCTTC. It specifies CASRGTGYGYTF.